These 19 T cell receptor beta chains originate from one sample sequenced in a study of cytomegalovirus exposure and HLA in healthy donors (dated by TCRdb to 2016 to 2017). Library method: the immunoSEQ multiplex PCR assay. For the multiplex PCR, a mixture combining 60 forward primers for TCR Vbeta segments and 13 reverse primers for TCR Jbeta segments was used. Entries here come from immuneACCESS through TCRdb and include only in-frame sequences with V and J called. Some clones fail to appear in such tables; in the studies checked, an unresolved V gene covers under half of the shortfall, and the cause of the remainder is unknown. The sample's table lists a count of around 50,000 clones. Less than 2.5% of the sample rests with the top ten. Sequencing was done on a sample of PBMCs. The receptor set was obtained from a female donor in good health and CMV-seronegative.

Here the CDR3 reads CASSYEGAAVYEQYF. CDR3 sequence (DNA): TGTGCCAGCAGCTACGAGGGGGCGGCTGTGTACGAGCAGTACTTC. The rearrangement joins TRBV7-9 to TRBJ2-7; the match to TRBD1 covers 7 bases. Trimming at V came to 4 bases and at J to 4 bases, leaving 10 bases not matched to a gene. CDR3 length equals 15 residues. The germline gives CDR1 SEHNR, CDR2 FQNEAQ (reference sequence).

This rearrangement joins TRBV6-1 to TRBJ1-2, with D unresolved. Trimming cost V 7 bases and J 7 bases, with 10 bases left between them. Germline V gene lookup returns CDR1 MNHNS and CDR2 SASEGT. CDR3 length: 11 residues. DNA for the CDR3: TGTGCCAGCACCCTCCCGGGTGGCTACACCTTC. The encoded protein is CASTLPGGYTF.

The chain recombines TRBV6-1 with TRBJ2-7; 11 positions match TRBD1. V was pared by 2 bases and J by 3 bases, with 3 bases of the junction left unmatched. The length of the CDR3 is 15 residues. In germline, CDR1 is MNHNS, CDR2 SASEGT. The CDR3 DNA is TGTGCCAGCAGTGAAAGGGGGACAGGGGGCTACGAGCAGTACTTC. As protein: CASSERGTGGYEQYF.

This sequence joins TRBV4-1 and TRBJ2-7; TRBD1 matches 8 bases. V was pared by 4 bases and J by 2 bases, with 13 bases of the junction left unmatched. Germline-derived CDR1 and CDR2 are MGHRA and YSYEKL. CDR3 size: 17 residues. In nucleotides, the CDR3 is TGCGCCAGCAGCCCTCGGGGAGACAGGGGCCAAACCTACGAGCAGTACTTC. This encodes CASSPRGDRGQTYEQYF.

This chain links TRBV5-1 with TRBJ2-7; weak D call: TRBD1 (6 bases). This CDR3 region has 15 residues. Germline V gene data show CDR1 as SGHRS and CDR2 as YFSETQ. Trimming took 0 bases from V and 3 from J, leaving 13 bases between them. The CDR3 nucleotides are TGCGCCAGCAGCTTGGGTCCAGGGGCGGGCTACGAGCAGTACTTC. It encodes CASSLGPGAGYEQYF.

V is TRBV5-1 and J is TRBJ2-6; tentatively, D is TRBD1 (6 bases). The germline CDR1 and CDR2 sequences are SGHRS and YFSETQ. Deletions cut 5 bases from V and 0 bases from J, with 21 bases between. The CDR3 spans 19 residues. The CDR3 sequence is CASSHQTGTLRSGANVLTF. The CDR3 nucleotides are TGCGCCAGCAGTCACCAAACCGGGACACTTCGCTCTGGGGCCAACGTCCTGACTTTC.

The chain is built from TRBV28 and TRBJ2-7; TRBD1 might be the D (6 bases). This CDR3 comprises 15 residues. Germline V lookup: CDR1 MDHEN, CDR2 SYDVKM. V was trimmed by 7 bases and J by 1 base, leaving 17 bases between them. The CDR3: CASISVRGGSYEQYF. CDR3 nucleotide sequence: TGTGCCAGCATTTCGGTCAGAGGGGGTTCCTACGAGCAGTACTTC.

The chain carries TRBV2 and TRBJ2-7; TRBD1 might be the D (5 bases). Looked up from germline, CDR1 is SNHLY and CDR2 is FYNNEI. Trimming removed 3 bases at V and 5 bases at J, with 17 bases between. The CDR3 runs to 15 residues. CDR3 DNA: TGTGCCAGCAGTGATTATCTGGGGCAGGGTCACGAGCAGTACTTC. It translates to CASSDYLGQGHEQYF.

CDR3 sequence: CSVETLRAEDQISYEQYF. CDR3 coding DNA: TGCAGCGTTGAAACTCTCAGGGCCGAGGACCAGATATCCTACGAGCAGTACTTC. The chain combines TRBV29-1 with TRBJ2-7, with D maybe TRBD1 (5 bases). The CDR3 is made up of 18 amino acids. Per the germline V gene, CDR1 is SQVTM and CDR2 is ANQGSEA. V was trimmed by 2 bases and J by 1 base, leaving 24 bases between them.

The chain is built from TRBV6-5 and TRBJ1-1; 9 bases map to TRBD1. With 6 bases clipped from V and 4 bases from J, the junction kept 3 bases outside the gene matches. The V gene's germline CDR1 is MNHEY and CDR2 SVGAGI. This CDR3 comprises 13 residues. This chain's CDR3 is CASRDRGPTEAFF. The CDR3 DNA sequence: TGTGCCAGCAGGGACAGGGGTCCCACTGAAGCTTTCTTT.

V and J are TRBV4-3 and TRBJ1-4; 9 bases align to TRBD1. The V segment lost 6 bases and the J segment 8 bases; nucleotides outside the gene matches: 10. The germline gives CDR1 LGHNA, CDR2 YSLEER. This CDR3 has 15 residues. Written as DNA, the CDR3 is TGCGCCAGCAGGCATGACCGGGACAGGGACGAAAAACTGTTTTTT. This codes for CASRHDRDRDEKLFF.

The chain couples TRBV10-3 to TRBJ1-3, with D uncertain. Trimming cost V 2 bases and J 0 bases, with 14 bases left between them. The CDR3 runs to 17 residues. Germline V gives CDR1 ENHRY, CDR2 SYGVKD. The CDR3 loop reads CAISETPGSHSGNTIYF. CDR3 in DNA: TGTGCCATCAGTGAGACTCCCGGGTCTCACTCTGGAAACACCATATATTTT.

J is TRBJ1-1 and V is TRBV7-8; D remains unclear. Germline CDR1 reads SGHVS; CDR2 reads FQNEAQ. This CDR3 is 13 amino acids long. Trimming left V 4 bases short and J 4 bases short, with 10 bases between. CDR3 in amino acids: CASSSLRGTEAFF. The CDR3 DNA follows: TGTGCCAGCAGCTCCCTGCGGGGCACTGAAGCTTTCTTT. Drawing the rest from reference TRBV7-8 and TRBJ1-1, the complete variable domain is GAGVSQSPRYKVAKRGQDVALRCDPISGHVSLFWYQQALGQGPEFLTYFQNEAQLDKSGLPSDRFFAERPEGSVSTLKIQRTQQEDSAVYLCASSSLRGTEAFFGQGTRLTVV.

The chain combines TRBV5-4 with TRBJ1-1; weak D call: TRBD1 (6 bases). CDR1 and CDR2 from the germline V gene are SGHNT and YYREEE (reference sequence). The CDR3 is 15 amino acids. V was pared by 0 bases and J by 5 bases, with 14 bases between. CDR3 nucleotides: TGTGCCAGCAGCTTGGGGGCAGGGGCGACGACTGAAGCTTTCTTT. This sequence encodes CASSLGAGATTEAFF.

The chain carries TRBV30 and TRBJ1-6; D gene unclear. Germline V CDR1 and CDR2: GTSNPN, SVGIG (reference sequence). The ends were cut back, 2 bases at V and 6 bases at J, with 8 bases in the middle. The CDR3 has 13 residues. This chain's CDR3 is CAWSLGINSPLHF. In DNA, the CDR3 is TGTGCCTGGAGTCTGGGCATTAATTCACCCCTCCACTTT.

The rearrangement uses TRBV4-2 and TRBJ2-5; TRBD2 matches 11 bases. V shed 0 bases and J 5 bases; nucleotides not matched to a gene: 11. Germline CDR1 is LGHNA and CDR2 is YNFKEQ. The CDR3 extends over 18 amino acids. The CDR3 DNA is TGTGCCAGCAGCCAAGATCCCCTAGCGGGGGGTGCACGGGAGACCCAGTACTTC. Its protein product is CASSQDPLAGGARETQYF.

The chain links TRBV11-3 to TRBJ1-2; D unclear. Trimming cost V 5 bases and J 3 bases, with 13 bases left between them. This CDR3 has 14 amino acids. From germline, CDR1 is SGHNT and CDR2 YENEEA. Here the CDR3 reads CASSPRGSDYGYTF. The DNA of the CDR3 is TGTGCCAGCAGCCCCCGAGGGAGTGACTATGGCTACACCTTC.

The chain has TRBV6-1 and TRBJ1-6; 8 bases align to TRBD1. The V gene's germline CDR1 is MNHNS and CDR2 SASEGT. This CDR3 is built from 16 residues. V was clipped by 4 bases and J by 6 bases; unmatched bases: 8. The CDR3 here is CASSGDTGTGNSPLHF. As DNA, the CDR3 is TGTGCCAGCAGTGGGGATACCGGGACAGGTAATTCACCCCTCCACTTT.

The CDR3 DNA reads TGTGCCAGCAGTTACCGCGGCAGGGGCCTGCGCTATGGCTACACCTTC. Protein: CASSYRGRGLRYGYTF. The V and J genes are TRBV6-5 and TRBJ1-2; tentatively, D is TRBD1 (6 bases). The V gene's germline CDR1 is MNHEY and CDR2 SVGAGI. The CDR3 loop spans 16 amino acids. Trimming took off 2 bases at V and 4 bases at J, with 17 bases between the two ends.